The clone carrying this T cell receptor beta chain has only a few counts. These data belong to a study of blood T cell repertoires in COVID-19. Study-wide background: The United States, Italy and Spain were the sources of the acute and convalescent COVID-19 samples. Nucleic acid was either cDNA or gDNA, and it came from T cells, B-cell-depleted T cells, or PBMCs.

Germline assignment: CDR1 MNHEY and CDR2 SVGAGI. CDR3 length: 15 amino acids. The V end was cut by 2 bases, the J end by 2 bases, with 12 bases between. Per the authors' pipeline: It was from reference gene primer amplification that nucleated cell counts were estimated. Clones were read by immunoSEQ multiplex PCR, and TCRdb kept only the in-frame ones, dropping some. V, J and clone size reflect that table, while D and trimming were determined from the DNA. The table lists roughly 670,000 clones, about 87% of them singletons, with about 0.24% in the top ten. Sample: peripheral blood. The sequence came from a woman aged 18 to 35 with acute or convalescent COVID-19. The chain employs TRBV6-5 and TRBJ1-2, with D perhaps matching TRBD1 (6 bases). DNA for the CDR3: TGTGCCAGCAGTTACCTACTGGGGGCCAACTATGGCTACACCTTC. Protein sequence: CASSYLLGANYGYTF.